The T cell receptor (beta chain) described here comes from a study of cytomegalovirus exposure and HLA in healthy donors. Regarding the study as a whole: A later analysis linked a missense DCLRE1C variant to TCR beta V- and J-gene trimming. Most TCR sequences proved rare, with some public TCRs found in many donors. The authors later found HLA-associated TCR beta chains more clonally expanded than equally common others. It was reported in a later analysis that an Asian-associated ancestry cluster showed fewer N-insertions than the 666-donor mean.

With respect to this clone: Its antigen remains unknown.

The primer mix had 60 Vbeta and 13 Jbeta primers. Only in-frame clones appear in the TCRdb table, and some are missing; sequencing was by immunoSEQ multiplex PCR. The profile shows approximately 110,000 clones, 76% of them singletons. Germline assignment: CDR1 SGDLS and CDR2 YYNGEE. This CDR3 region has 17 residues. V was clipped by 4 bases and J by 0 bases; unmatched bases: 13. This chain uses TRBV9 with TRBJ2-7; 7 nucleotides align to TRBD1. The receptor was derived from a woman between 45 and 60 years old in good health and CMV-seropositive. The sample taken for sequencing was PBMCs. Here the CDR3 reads CASSPEAPGTASYEQYF. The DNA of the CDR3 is TGTGCCAGCAGCCCCGAGGCCCCCGGGACAGCCTCCTACGAGCAGTACTTC. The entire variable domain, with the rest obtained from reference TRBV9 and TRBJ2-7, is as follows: DSGVTQTPKHLITATGQRVTLRCSPRSGDLSVYWYQQSLDQGLQFLIQYYNGEERAKGNILERFSAQQFPDLHSELNLSSLELGDSALYFCASSPEAPGTASYEQYFGPGTRLTVT.